Here is one T cell receptor beta chain with its context. Its target is unknown. The entry originates in a study of T cells expressing NK-cell markers. The study, taken as a whole, reports: The same clonotypes also predominated in the CD3+CD56-NKG2C+ fraction of a few donors.

For each CDR3 protein, TCRdb gives one entry from its re-call of the 5' RACE reads, without DNA. The sample has approximately 550,000 distinct CDR3 sequences; the top ten hold less than 4.5%. This CDR3 is built from 17 residues. Germline assignment: CDR1 SGHRS and CDR2 YFSETQ. This TCR was sampled from a man between 18 and 35 years old in good health. Sequencing was performed on blood T cells: a sorted CD56 or NKG2C T cell subset, CD4+ or CD8+ T cells, or bulk PBMC T cells (not recorded which). V is TRBV5-1 and J is TRBJ2-1; TCRdb's D gene call, TRBD1, goes unchecked for lack of DNA. The CDR3 reads CASSLGGTTSSYNEQFF.